This section outlines one T cell receptor beta chain sequence together with its context. The antigen it recognizes is unknown. No quality values exist for individual bases; no much larger clone is one base distant. This entry is derived from a study of shared clonotypes between healthy human individuals (TCRdb year 2020). For the wider study: Three men and two women, aged 18 to 49 years, made up the cohort. To estimate repertoire size and how much clonotypes are shared between individuals, the study performed deep sequencing of blood TCR repertoires from a handful of healthy adults. To increase sequencing depth and limit assay-specific biases, different laboratories used diverse techniques to prepare libraries and sequence TCR repertoires. Per donor, leukapheresis produced somewhere between about 0.85 and 10 billion PBMCs. The full study reports these points: Only blood was sampled, and tissue TCR repertoires likely differ from those in blood. Pairwise subsampling indicated that sequencing depth was expected to affect the degree of clonotype sharing among donors. The genetic and exposure-history diversity represented was limited by the small number of donors.

Via the germline V gene (reference sequence), CDR1 is MNHNY and CDR2 SVGAGI. From the cysteine up to the phenylalanine, the CDR3 has a length of 16 residues. The retained sequence is limited to the CDR3, 48 bases, with the frame set at the first base. The germline V end is reduced by 6 bases and the J end by 2 bases; junction bases left unmatched: 8. The donors were healthy, HIV-negative adults with no recently reported acute infections or vaccinations. Every donor was a Caucasian adult residing in Nashville, Tennessee, USA. In the unsorted samples, approximately 85 million PBMCs were counted, and genomic DNA was extracted using the QIAamp DNA Blood Mini kit. Blood was obtained by leukapheresis, after which PBMCs were separated by Ficoll-Histopaque density gradient centrifugation and cryopreserved in liquid nitrogen vapor phase. Using the deep immunoSEQ assay, multiplex PCR amplified TCR CDR3 regions from genomic DNA. Extracted genomic DNA from each cell subset was distributed evenly across all wells of several immunoSEQ 96-well plates, and each plate was treated as a replicate. For unsorted PBMC, 250 to 350 ng of genomic DNA, equivalent to approximately 30,000 T cell genomes, went into each replicate PCR. Ten immunoSEQ deep assay plates were used to sequence unsorted PBMC genomic DNA. Purified libraries were quantified with a Qubit 3.0 fluorometer, sized on a Bioanalyzer 2100, and re-quantified with the KAPA Library Quantification kit. Each immunoSEQ 96-well plate was sequenced on its own single-read 150-cycle Illumina NextSeq 550 flow cell. The paper's data handling went like this. Because the immunoSEQ output held only junctional sequences and lacked quality scores, the filtering could not match the filtering applied to full-length reads. To assign V/J genes and CDR3, sequences were annotated using PyIR, a Python wrapper for IgBLAST v1.9, with IMGT germline references. Reads were filtered out if the reads had weak V/J assignments (E-value above 1e-6), no CDR3, stop codons, out-of-frame junctions, or ambiguous translated residues. V3J clonotypes were defined as sequences sharing the same inferred V gene, J gene, and CDR3 amino acid sequence. To compute the percentage overlap between repertoires, the number of shared unique clonotypes was divided by the size of the smaller repertoire. RTK rarefaction, the Chao1 estimator, and Recon v2.1 estimates of unobserved clonotypes were used to assess repertoire richness. TCRdb provides this immuneACCESS table in a form limited to in-frame rearrangements. Some clones are lacking; in checked studies, under half of them reflect an unresolved V gene, and why the rest are absent is not known. That table supplies the V and J calls and clone size; D and trimming were determined from the DNA. Here the sample has approximately 500,000 clones; roughly 78% occur a single time. Of the sample, roughly 13% is held by the ten largest clones.

The origin of this receptor is a woman in her thirties or forties in good health. Some clones in this sample may be carry-over from other donors' samples. Sequenced sample: PBMCs. Recombination joined TRBV6-6 with TRBJ1-5, with TRBD1 matching 9 junction bases. The CDR3 amino acid sequence is: CASSPRTGDRNQPQHF. The DNA sequence is as follows: TGTGCCAGCAGCCCACGGACAGGGGACCGCAATCAGCCCCAGCATTTT.